A single sample is the source of the 5 T cell receptor beta chains below, sequenced in a study of T cell responses to AZD1222 COVID-19 vaccine. Libraries were prepared by immunoSEQ multiplex PCR; TCRdb keeps only in-frame clonotypes and omits some of them. The sample shows about 130,000 clones, 93% of them seen only once. The sequencing here drew on peripheral blood, taken on day 0 of AZD1222 vaccination. The source of these receptors is an adult in good health.

The J gene is TRBJ1-1, the V gene TRBV28; D unclear. V shed 7 bases and J shed 1 base, with 10 bases lying between them. Germline V gives CDR1 MDHEN, CDR2 SYDVKM. CDR3 length: 13 amino acids. The CDR3 coding sequence is TGTGCCAGCACTACGCCGGGGAACACTGAAGCTTTCTTT. Protein sequence: CASTTPGNTEAFF.

The gene calls are TRBV19 and TRBJ2-4; TRBD1 might be the D (7 bases). CDR1 is LNHDA and CDR2 is SQIVND in the germline V gene (reference sequence). This CDR3 contains 14 residues. Trimming took 5 bases from V and 8 from J, leaving 16 bases between them. The chain's CDR3 is CASSPLVRGDIQYF. Here the CDR3 DNA reads TGTGCCAGTAGTCCTCTCGTCAGGGGGGACATTCAGTACTTC.

The V call is TRBV10-3, the J call TRBJ2-7; D unresolved. The CDR3 has 15 amino acids. The germline V gene encodes CDR1 ENHRY and CDR2 SYGVKD. Trimming left V 0 bases short and J 0 bases short, with 9 bases between. The CDR3 region is CAISESPGSSYEQYF. CDR3 bases: TGTGCCATCAGTGAGTCGCCCGGAAGCTCCTACGAGCAGTACTTC.

The chain is built from TRBV3-1 (or the pseudogene TRBV3-2) and TRBJ2-1; TRBD1 might be the D (5 bases). V lost 0 bases and J lost 4, with 10 bases in between. The CDR3 has 15 residues. Germline V gives CDR1 LGHDT, CDR2 YNNKEL (reference sequence). CDR3 in DNA: TGTGCCAGCAGCCAAGAAAACAGGCGATACAATGAGCAGTTCTTC. It is translated as CASSQENRRYNEQFF.

The table lists this clone with a count of one. The chain recombines TRBV27 with TRBJ2-1; the D is unclear. The CDR3 sequence is 16 residues long. Germline CDR1 is MNHEY and CDR2 is SMNVEV (reference sequence). Deletions cut 1 base from V and 8 bases from J, with 18 bases between. In DNA, the CDR3 is TGTGCCAGCAGTTTATTTCCTGGTGGGAAGGGCGATGAGCAGTTCTTC. Translated, it gives CASSLFPGGKGDEQFF.